Below, 10 T cell receptor beta chains from the same sample are listed, as sequenced in a study of vaccination and CD4 T cells after COVID-19. The treatment: roughly nine-day PBMC culture with coronavirus spike peptide pools or control peptides (ViraFEST assay). With the Oncomine TCR Beta short-read assay, DNA from cultured CD4+ T cells was sequenced. TCRdb redid the calling of the PCR reads with MiXCR, one entry per CDR3 protein. The sample lists 9,000 to 15,000 distinct CDR3 sequences; 40% to 45% were seen once. Their antigens are not known. Sequenced material: cultured CD4+ T cells from blood. The receptors shown here come from a human donor with COVID-19.

The rearrangement joins TRBV6-1 to TRBJ2-6; 12 bases agree with TRBD1. The V gene's germline CDR1 is MNHNS and CDR2 SASEGT. The CDR3 length is 17 residues. The trim removed 6 bases at V and 3 bases at J, leaving 6 bases unmatched. In DNA, the CDR3 is TGTGCCAGCAGATGGGACAGGGGGCGGAATGGGGCCAACGTCCTGACTTTC. This encodes CASRWDRGRNGANVLTF.

The rearrangement links TRBV19 to TRBJ2-3; 9 bases are shared with TRBD1. Germline trimming cut 7 bases from V and 5 bases from J; bases unmatched to any gene: 7. Germline V gene data show CDR1 as LNHDA and CDR2 as SQIVND (reference sequence). The CDR3 spans 14 residues. CDR3 DNA sequence: TGTGCCAGTAAAAACAGGGGGCTTGGAGATACGCAGTATTTT. This sequence encodes CASKNRGLGDTQYF.

The V call is TRBV2, the J call TRBJ1-1; TRBD1 aligns across 9 bases. Germline-derived CDR1 and CDR2 are SNHLY and FYNNEI. This CDR3 is built from 14 residues. V trimming: 6 bases; J trimming: 5 bases; junction bases outside the gene matches: 7. The CDR3 nucleotides are TGTGCCAGCAGCACAGGGACAGGGCATACTGAAGCTTTCTTT. Translating gives CASSTGTGHTEAFF.

The CDR3 protein is CSARRAYNEQFF. The CDR3 region has the DNA TGCAGTGCTAGACGGGCCTACAATGAGCAGTTCTTC. The chain links TRBV20-1 to TRBJ2-1; D is uncertain. Germline assignment: CDR1 DFQATT and CDR2 SNEGSKA (reference sequence). The CDR3 loop spans 12 amino acids. Between the trimmed V and J ends, which lost 2 bases and 2 bases, there was a span of 4 bases.

The rearrangement joins TRBV6-5 to TRBJ1-2, with TRBD1 as a possible D gene (5 bases). Trimming removed 3 bases from V and 7 bases from J, with 15 bases in between. This CDR3 is built from 14 residues. Looked up from germline, CDR1 is MNHEY and CDR2 is SVGAGI. CDR3 region: CASSYRGSLGGYTF. The CDR3 region has the DNA TGTGCCAGCAGTTATCGGGGGAGTTTGGGTGGCTACACCTTC.

The chain links TRBV24-1 to TRBJ2-3; TRBD1 agrees at 7 bases. The germline V gene encodes CDR1 KGHDR and CDR2 SFDVKD. This CDR3 contains 15 residues. Trimming took 5 bases from V and 2 from J; bases not matched to a gene: 6. The CDR3: CATSGTGVSTDTQYF. The CDR3 bases are TGTGCCACCAGTGGAACAGGGGTTTCCACAGATACGCAGTATTTT.

V is TRBV6-1 and J is TRBJ2-7, with 7 positions matching TRBD2. J was trimmed by 3 bases and V by 6 bases; bases with no gene match: 8. The germline V gene has CDR1 MNHNS and CDR2 SASEGT. The CDR3 is made up of 14 amino acids. The CDR3 region is CASRRHRDYYEQYF. The CDR3 DNA reads TGTGCCAGCAGGCGACACCGGGACTACTACGAGCAGTACTTC.

The rearrangement joins TRBV20-1 to TRBJ1-6, with D maybe TRBD1 (5 bases). With 0 bases removed from V and 10 bases from J, the gap between germline ends came to 10 bases. The CDR3 covers 13 residues. Germline V gives CDR1 DFQATT, CDR2 SNEGSKA (reference sequence). Here the CDR3 reads CSARDSGGSPLHF. The CDR3 DNA sequence: TGCAGTGCTAGAGACTCCGGGGGATCACCCCTCCACTTT.

This clonotype was counted once. A junction boundary mismatches the germline segment, possibly from a read error. The chain carries TRBV20-1 and TRBJ1-5; TRBD1 matches 8 bases. This CDR3 contains 17 residues. Germline CDR1 is DFQATT and CDR2 is SNEGSKA (reference sequence). CDR3 in amino acids: CGARVSGTGGWRQPQHF. Here the CDR3 DNA reads TGCGGTGCTAGAGTTAGTGGAACAGGGGGTTGGCGTCAGCCCCAGCATTTT.

The sample holds a few counts of this clonotype. This chain links TRBV7-2 with TRBJ1-2; 7 nucleotides align to TRBD1. CDR1 and CDR2 (germline): SGHTA, FQGNSA. The CDR3 has 15 amino acids. The ends lost 4 bases at V and 5 bases at J; junction bases unmatched: 10. DNA for the CDR3: TGTGCCAGCAGCTCAAGACAGGGAATATGGTATGGCTACACCTTC. It encodes CASSSRQGIWYGYTF.